The clone carrying this T cell receptor (beta chain) was seen a few times. These data are taken from a study of T cells after yellow fever vaccination. Germline CDR1 reads SEHNR; CDR2 reads FQNEAQ (reference sequence). The CDR3 runs 12 residues. V shed 1 base and J shed 7 bases, with 7 bases lying between them. TCRdb re-analysed the 5' RACE reads in MiXCR, keeping a single row per CDR3 protein. The sample includes hundreds of thousands of distinct CDR3 sequences, 9% to 15% of them seen just once. This chain links TRBV7-9 with TRBJ1-2; D gene uncertain. This clonotype was sampled from a man younger than 45 who received the YFV17D yellow fever vaccine. The sample consisted of PBMCs, taken on the day of the yellow fever booster vaccination. In DNA form, the CDR3 reads TGTGCCAGCAGCTTAGAAAGACTTGGCTACACCTTC. Amino acid sequence: CASSLERLGYTF.